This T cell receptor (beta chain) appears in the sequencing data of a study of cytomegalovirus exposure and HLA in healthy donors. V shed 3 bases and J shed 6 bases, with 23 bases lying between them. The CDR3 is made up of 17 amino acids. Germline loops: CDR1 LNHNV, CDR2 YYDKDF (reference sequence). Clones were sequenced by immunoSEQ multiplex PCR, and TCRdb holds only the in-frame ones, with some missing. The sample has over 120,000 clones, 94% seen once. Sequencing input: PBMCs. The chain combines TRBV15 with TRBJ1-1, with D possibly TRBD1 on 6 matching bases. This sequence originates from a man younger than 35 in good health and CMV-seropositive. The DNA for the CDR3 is TGTGCCACCAGCAGTTTTTTCCGGGGACAATACATGCCTGAAGCTTTCTTT. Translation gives CATSSFFRGQYMPEAFF.